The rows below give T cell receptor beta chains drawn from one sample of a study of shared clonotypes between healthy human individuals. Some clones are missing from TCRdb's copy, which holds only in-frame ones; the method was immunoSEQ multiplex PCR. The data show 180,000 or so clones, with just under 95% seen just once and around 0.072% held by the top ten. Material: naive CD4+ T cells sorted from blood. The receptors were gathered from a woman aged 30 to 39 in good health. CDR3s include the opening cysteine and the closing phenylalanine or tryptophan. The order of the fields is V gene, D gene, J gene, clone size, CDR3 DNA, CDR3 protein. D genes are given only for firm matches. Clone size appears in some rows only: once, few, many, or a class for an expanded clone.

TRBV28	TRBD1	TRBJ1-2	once	TGTGCCAGCAGTTTGTACGCCCAGACCGAGACAGGGGGTAACTATGGCTACACCTTC	CASSLYAQTETGGNYGYTF
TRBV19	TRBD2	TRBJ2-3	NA	TGTGCCAGTAAGAAGAACTCGTGGACTAGCGGGAACCCATCCCTAGATACGCAGTATTTT	CASKKNSWTSGNPSLDTQYF
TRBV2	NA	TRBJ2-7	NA	TGTGCCAGCAGGTCTCAAGAGGTCTACGAGCAGTACTTC	CASRSQEVYEQYF
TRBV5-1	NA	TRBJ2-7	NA	TGCGCCAGCAGCTTTGGGGCCGCCTACGAGCAGTACTTC	CASSFGAAYEQYF
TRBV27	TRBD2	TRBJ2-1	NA	TGTGCCAGCGCGAAACTAGCGGTTTCCTACAATGAGCAGTTCTTC	CASAKLAVSYNEQFF
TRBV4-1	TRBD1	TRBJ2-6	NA	TGCGCCAGCAGCCCCCTGGAGACAGGGGCCTCTGGGGCCAACGTCCTGACTTTC	CASSPLETGASGANVLTF
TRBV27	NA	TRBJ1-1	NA	TGTGCCAGCAGGGAGATTTCCGATGACACTGAAGCTTTCTTT	CASREISDDTEAFF
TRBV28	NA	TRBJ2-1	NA	TGTGCCAGCCTTTCCTCGACAGCTAGCGACTCCTACAATGAGCAGTTCTTC	CASLSSTASDSYNEQFF
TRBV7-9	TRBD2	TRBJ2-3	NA	TGTGCCAGCAGCGACCGCGCGGCTAGCGGGAGACACACAGATACGCAGTATTTT	CASSDRAASGRHTDTQYF
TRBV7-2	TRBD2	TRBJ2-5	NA	TGTGCCAGCAGCTTTACGGGAGGGCCTGTTGAGACCCAGTACTTC	CASSFTGGPVETQYF
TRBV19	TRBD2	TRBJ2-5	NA	TGTGCCAGTAGTATAGGACTAGCCGGGCAGACCCAGTACTTC	CASSIGLAGQTQYF
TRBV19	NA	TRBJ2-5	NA	TGTGCCAGTAGTATCACCCAGACAGGACCACAAGAGACCCAGTACTTC	CASSITQTGPQETQYF
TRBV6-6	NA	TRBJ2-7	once	TGTGCCAGCAGTTCACGGGCAGCCCAGACCTACGAGCAGTACTTC	CASSSRAAQTYEQYF
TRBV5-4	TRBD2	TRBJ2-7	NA	TGTGCCAGCAGCCCTCGTAGCGGGAGCTCCTACGAGCAGTACTTC	CASSPRSGSSYEQYF
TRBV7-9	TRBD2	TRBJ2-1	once	TGTGCCAGCAGCCCTGCGGCGGGAGTGAATGAGCAGTTCTTC	CASSPAAGVNEQFF
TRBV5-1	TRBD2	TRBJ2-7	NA	TGCGCCAGCAGCTTGATGGGCACTAGCGGTTCCTACGAGCAGTACTTC	CASSLMGTSGSYEQYF
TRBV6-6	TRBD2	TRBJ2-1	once	TGTGCCAGCAGTTACTCGGGACTAGCGGAGTACAATGAGCAGTTCTTC	CASSYSGLAEYNEQFF
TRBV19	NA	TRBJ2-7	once	TGTGCCAGTAGTACGGGACAACTACTTCACGAGCAGTACTTC	CASSTGQLLHEQYF
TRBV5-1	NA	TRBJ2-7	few	TGCGCCAGCAGCCCTTACAGGGAGGGCGAGCAGTACTTC	CASSPYREGEQYF
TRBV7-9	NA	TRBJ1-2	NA	TGTGCCAGCAGCTTAGGACCCGGGGGGGGCTATGGCTACACCTTC	CASSLGPGGGYGYTF
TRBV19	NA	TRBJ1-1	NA	TGTGCCAGTAGTTTAGGGGCGACAGGACTCATGAACACTGAAGCTTTCTTT	CASSLGATGLMNTEAFF
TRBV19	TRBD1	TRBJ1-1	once	TGTGCCACAAGACAGGGGATGAACACTGAAGCTTTCTTT	CATRQGMNTEAFF
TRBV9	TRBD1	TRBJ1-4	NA	TGTGCCAGCAGCTCGGGACAGGGGGTTTATGAAAAACTGTTTTTT	CASSSGQGVYEKLFF
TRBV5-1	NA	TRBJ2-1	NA	TGCGCCAGCACCGAAGGACAGAGCTCCTACAATGAGCAGTTCTTC	CASTEGQSSYNEQFF
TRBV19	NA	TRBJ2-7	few	TGTGCCAGTAGTACTGGGGGAGGCTACGAGCAGTACTTC	CASSTGGGYEQYF
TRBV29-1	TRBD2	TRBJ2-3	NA	TGCAGCGTCGGGACTAGCGGGAGTTCGAGGACAGATACGCAGTATTTT	CSVGTSGSSRTDTQYF
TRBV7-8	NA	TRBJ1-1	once	TGTGCCAGCAGCCCTTGGACCGATCAGAACACTGAAGCTTTCTTT	CASSPWTDQNTEAFF
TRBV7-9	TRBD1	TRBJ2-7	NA	TGTGCCAGCAGCTTAAGGGACAGGGGTGGGGAGCAGTACTTC	CASSLRDRGGEQYF
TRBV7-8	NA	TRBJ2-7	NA	TGTGCCAGCAGCTTAGAACAGGGCAACGAGCAGTACTTC	CASSLEQGNEQYF
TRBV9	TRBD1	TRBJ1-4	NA	TGTGCCAGCAGCGGCGGGACAGGGAAAGCAACTAATGAAAAACTGTTTTTT	CASSGGTGKATNEKLFF
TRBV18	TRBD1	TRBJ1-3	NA	TGTGCCAGCTCACTCCGGGACAGGGAATCTGGAAACACCATATATTTT	CASSLRDRESGNTIYF
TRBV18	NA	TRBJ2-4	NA	TGTGCCAGCTCACTCATCGGGGAGTTGGGAAACATTCAGTACTTC	CASSLIGELGNIQYF
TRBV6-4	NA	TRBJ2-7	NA	TGTGCCAGCAGTCAAGGATGGGGCCTCGCCTACGAGCAGTACTTC	CASSQGWGLAYEQYF
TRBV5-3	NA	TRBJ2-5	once	TGTGCCAGAAGCTCAACTTATTGCCCAAGCTTGGGAGAGACCCAGTACTTC	CARSSTYCPSLGETQYF
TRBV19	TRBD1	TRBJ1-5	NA	TGTGCCAGTAGTATCACCGGGACAGGGGTTCAGCCCCAGCATTTT	CASSITGTGVQPQHF
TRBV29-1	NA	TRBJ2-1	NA	TGCAGCGCAGGGACATCAGTACACAATGAGCAGTTCTTC	CSAGTSVHNEQFF
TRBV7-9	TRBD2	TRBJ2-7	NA	TGTGCCAGCAGCTCCACCGGGCGGGGGAGCGGGGGGTCCTACGAGCAGTACTTC	CASSSTGRGSGGSYEQYF
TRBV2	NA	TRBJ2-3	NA	TGTGCCAGCAGTGAAGCGCTGGACACAGATACGCAGTATTTT	CASSEALDTDTQYF
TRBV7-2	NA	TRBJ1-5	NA	TGTGCCAGCAGCTTAGATCGTGGTCCCCAGCATTTT	CASSLDRGPQHF
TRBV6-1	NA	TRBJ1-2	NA	TGTGCCAGCACCGTACAAGACTATGGCTACACCTTC	CASTVQDYGYTF
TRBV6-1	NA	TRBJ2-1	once	TGTGCCAGCAGTGAAGTCAGCTCCTACAATGAGCAGTTCTTC	CASSEVSSYNEQFF
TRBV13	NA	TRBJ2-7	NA	TGTGCCAGCAGTCGACAGCTTGGACGGCCCTACGAGCAGTACTTC	CASSRQLGRPYEQYF
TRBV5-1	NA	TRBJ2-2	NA	TGCGCCAGCAGCTTGGGACAATACGGGGAGCTGTTTTTT	CASSLGQYGELFF
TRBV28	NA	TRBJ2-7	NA	TGTGCCAGCAGTTCCACTAGGGTGGTGGGATTTACCTACGAGCAGTACTTC	CASSSTRVVGFTYEQYF
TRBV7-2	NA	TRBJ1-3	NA	TGTGCCAGCAGGGATCTAACCTCTGGAAACACCATATATTTT	CASRDLTSGNTIYF
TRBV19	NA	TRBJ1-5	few	TGTGCCAGTAGTATACAGGGAGGTCAGCCCCAGCATTTT	CASSIQGGQPQHF
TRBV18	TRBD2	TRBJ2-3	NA	TGTGCCAGCTCACCGCGCCTTAGCGGGAGACGCACAGATACGCAGTATTTT	CASSPRLSGRRTDTQYF
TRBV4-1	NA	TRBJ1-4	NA	TGCGCCAGCAGCCTGACTCTCGGAGAAAAACTGTTTTTT	CASSLTLGEKLFF
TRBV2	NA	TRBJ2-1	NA	TGTGCCAGCAGTCCTCAAGGACTCCAGTACAATGAGCAGTTCTTC	CASSPQGLQYNEQFF
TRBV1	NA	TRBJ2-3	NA	TGCACCAGCAGCCAAGAGATCGCGGGAGTTCCCCCAAGCACAGATACGCAGTATTTT	CTSSQEIAGVPPSTDTQYF
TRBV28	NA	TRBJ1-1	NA	TGTGCCAGCAGAGGACAGCCTCTCACTGAAGCTTTCTTT	CASRGQPLTEAFF
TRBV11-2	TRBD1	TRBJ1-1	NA	TGTGCCAGCAGCTTAGGGGGACGAGGGGGCGGCACTGAAGCTTTCTTT	CASSLGGRGGGTEAFF